The rows below give T cell receptor beta chains drawn from one sample of a study of T cells in Graves' hyperthyroidism and ophthalmopathy. TCRdb re-called the multiplex PCR reads with MiXCR, one entry per CDR3 protein. The sample lists over 650,000 distinct CDR3 sequences, nearly 45% seen once, with under 8.5% in the top ten. Sequenced: peripheral blood or thyroid tissue (not recorded which). The receptor set was obtained from an adult man with Graves' disease, either hyperthyroidism or ophthalmopathy (not recorded which). The CDR3 runs from the conserved cysteine through the conserved F or W. A D gene is named only where the DNA matches it firmly. Clone size, where shown, is once, few, many, or a class for clones that have expanded.

j_call,clone_size,v_call,d_call,cdr3_aa,cdr3_nt
TRBJ2-7,.,TRBV2,TRBD1,CASSTSRGTEQYF,TGTGCCAGCAGTACATCCAGGGGGACCGAGCAGTACTTC
TRBJ1-4,.,TRBV10-3,.,CAIRGQPNEKLFF,TGTGCCATCCGCGGACAGCCTAATGAAAAACTGTTTTTT
TRBJ1-6,.,TRBV6-5,.,CAISYSSRSPLHF,TGTGCCATCAGTTACAGTTCGCGCTCACCCCTCCACTTT
TRBJ2-5,few,TRBV4-1,.,CASSQSNAAAGETQYF,TGCGCCAGCAGCCAATCCAACGCCGCGGCGGGAGAGACCCAGTACTTC
TRBJ2-5,few,TRBV20-1,TRBD2,CSARGLAGSQETQYF,TGCAGTGCCCGGGGACTAGCGGGAAGTCAAGAGACCCAGTACTTC
TRBJ1-1,once,TRBV20-1,.,CSALVWGGNTDAFF,TGCAGTGCCCTGGTATGGGGTGGGAACACTGACGCTTTCTTT
TRBJ1-4,.,TRBV7-9,.,CASSLVNSNEKLFF,TGTGCCAGCAGCTTAGTCAACAGTAATGAAAAACTGTTTTTT
TRBJ2-7,.,TRBV20-1,TRBD2,CSAAGDRNEQYF,TGCAGTGCTGCGGGAGATCGGAACGAGCAGTACTTC
TRBJ1-5,many,TRBV12-3/TRBV12-4,.,CASSGQTGMGPQHF,TGTGCCAGCAGTGGCCAGACAGGAATGGGGCCCCAGCATTTT
TRBJ1-2,.,TRBV29-1,TRBD1,CSVETGDGGYTF,TGCAGCGTTGAGACAGGGGACGGTGGCTACACCTTC
TRBJ2-5,.,TRBV20-1,.,CSALPGLAGTQYF,TGCAGTGCCCTCCCTGGACTGGCCGGGACCCAGTACTTC
TRBJ2-7,.,TRBV2,TRBD1,CASSAGTGGREQYF,TGTGCCAGCAGTGCCGGGACAGGGGGAAGGGAGCAGTACTTC
TRBJ2-7,.,TRBV20-1,TRBD2,CSARDWTSGASYEQYF,TGCAGTGCTAGAGATTGGACTAGCGGGGCCTCCTACGAGCAGTACTTC
TRBJ2-2,.,TRBV7-2,.,CASSPRTTGELFF,TGTGCCAGCAGCCCGCGGACTACCGGGGAGCTGTTTTTT
TRBJ1-2,once,TRBV2,.,CASSARVGLWGYTF,TGTGCCAGCAGTGCTAGAGTAGGCTTGTGGGGCTACACCTTC
TRBJ1-2,many,TRBV2,.,CASSESGGNRYGYTF,TGTGCCAGCAGTGAAAGCGGCGGGAACCGATATGGCTACACCTTC
TRBJ2-5,.,TRBV7-4,TRBD1,CASSFRQGGSGTQYF,TGTGCCAGCAGCTTCCGACAGGGTGGATCGGGGACCCAGTACTTC
TRBJ1-2,.,TRBV4-2,TRBD1,CASSQDAGGSYGYTF,TGTGCCAGCAGCCAAGATGCAGGGGGCAGCTATGGCTACACCTTC
TRBJ1-5,.,TRBV25-1,TRBD1,CASKQGPQPQHF,TGTGCCAGCAAACAGGGGCCTCAGCCCCAGCATTTT
TRBJ1-5,few,TRBV19,.,CASRRTHRPGARSHQPQHF,TGTGCCAGTCGTAGGACCCACCGACCGGGGGCTAGGTCGCATCAGCCCCAGCATTTT
TRBJ2-5,.,TRBV10-3,TRBD2,CAIRDPGGTQYF,TGTGCCATCCGGGACCCGGGAGGGACCCAGTACTTC
TRBJ1-1,.,TRBV2,.,CASVDRTANTEAFF,TGTGCCAGCGTCGACCGGACGGCGAACACTGAAGCTTTCTTT
TRBJ1-5,.,TRBV5-5,.,CASSLGWITQPQHF,TGTGCCAGCAGCTTGGGCTGGATTACTCAGCCCCAGCATTTT
TRBJ1-2,.,TRBV6-5,.,CASSLKGGSGRAFYGYTF,TGTGCCAGCAGCCTCAAGGGGGGGAGTGGCAGGGCCTTTTATGGCTACACCTTC
TRBJ1-2,.,TRBV25-1,.,CASRLYQTDGYGYTF,TGTGCCAGCAGACTATACCAGACAGACGGATATGGCTACACCTTC
TRBJ1-3,.,TRBV6-1,.,CASNPGNTIYF,TGTGCCAGCAACCCCGGAAACACCATATATTTT
TRBJ1-2,.,TRBV7-2,.,CASSLLGGARVYGYTF,TGTGCCAGCAGCTTACTGGGGGGGGCGCGTGTCTATGGCTACACCTTC
TRBJ2-2,.,TRBV10-3,.,CASSYQLRADGELFF,TGTGCCAGCAGTTACCAGCTGAGGGCTGACGGGGAGCTGTTTTTT
TRBJ2-2,.,TRBV29-1,TRBD1,CSVTGQGGRPGELFF,TGCAGCGTCACGGGACAGGGAGGGCGTCCCGGGGAGCTGTTTTTT
TRBJ1-6,few,TRBV10-2,.,CASSEFDRSSPLHF,TGCGCCAGCAGTGAGTTTGACAGGAGCTCACCCCTCCACTTT
TRBJ2-7,.,TRBV10-3,.,CAGSPSSGRVYEQYF,TGTGCCGGCAGTCCCTCCAGTGGGAGAGTGTACGAGCAGTACTTC
TRBJ1-5,few,TRBV19,.,CASTTFGTDLYSNQPQHF,TGTGCCAGTACCACCTTTGGGACGGACCTTTATAGCAATCAGCCCCAGCATTTT
TRBJ2-7,.,TRBV7-2,.,CASSLGAGTTTYEQYF,TGTGCCAGCAGCTTAGGGGCAGGGACCACGACCTACGAGCAGTACTTC
TRBJ2-2,.,TRBV19,.,CASSISGSGTGELFF,TGTGCCAGTAGTATTTCCGGGAGTGGCACCGGGGAGCTGTTTTTT
TRBJ1-5,few,TRBV10-3,.,CASSPSQPGSNQPQHF,TGTGCCAGCAGTCCCTCCCAACCGGGAAGCAATCAGCCCCAGCATTTT
TRBJ1-2,.,TRBV20-1,.,CSARGSARATGGYTF,TGCAGTGCTAGAGGTTCCGCCCGGGCGACTGGTGGCTACACCTTC
TRBJ1-5,.,TRBV7-9,.,CASSLAPGAYEHF,TGTGCCAGCAGCTTGGCCCCAGGGGCCTACGAGCATTTT
TRBJ1-5,.,TRBV12-3/TRBV12-4,.,CASIPHLQNVAQHF,TGTGCCAGCATTCCGCATCTTCAAAATGTAGCCCAGCATTTT
TRBJ2-5,.,TRBV4-1,.,CASSQVGGVGQETQYF,TGCGCCAGCAGCCAAGTGGGGGGCGTAGGTCAAGAGACCCAGTACTTC
TRBJ1-1,.,TRBV10-2,TRBD1,CASSRAGGYTEAFF,TGCGCCAGCAGTAGGGCAGGGGGCTACACTGAAGCTTTCTTT
TRBJ1-1,many,TRBV7-2,.,CASSLGPGTPNTEAFF,TGTGCCAGCAGCTTAGGCCCTGGGACACCGAACACTGAAGCTTTCTTT
TRBJ1-2,.,TRBV7-9,.,CASSLALAAIYGYTF,TGTGCCAGCAGCTTAGCGTTAGCGGCCATCTATGGCTACACCTTC
TRBJ2-2,.,TRBV2,.,CASGGRVAPGELFF,TGTGCCAGTGGCGGCAGGGTGGCCCCCGGGGAGCTGTTTTTT
TRBJ2-7,few,TRBV7-2,.,CASTSGLRGEQYF,TGTGCCAGCACCTCTGGACTACGCGGGGAGCAGTACTTC
TRBJ2-7,few,TRBV11-2,.,CASSLDAGPEEQYF,TGTGCCAGCAGCTTAGATGCGGGCCCGGAGGAGCAGTACTTC
TRBJ1-1,.,TRBV7-9,.,CASSLEGRGF,TGTGCCAGCAGCTTAGAGGGCAGGGGCTTT
TRBJ1-6,.,TRBV10-3,TRBD1,CATRQGPNSPLHF,TGTGCCACCAGACAGGGTCCTAATTCACCCCTCCACTTT
TRBJ1-2,.,TRBV11-1,.,CASTSPTFWAGTYGYTF,TGTGCCAGCACATCCCCGACCTTTTGGGCAGGGACATATGGCTACACCTTC
TRBJ2-5,many,TRBV7-2,TRBD1,CASSQTGNQETQYF,TGTGCCAGCAGCCAGACAGGGAACCAAGAGACCCAGTACTTC
TRBJ1-1,.,TRBV24-1,.,CATSDDRGREAFF,TGTGCCACCAGTGACGACCGAGGGCGCGAAGCTTTCTTT
TRBJ1-3,.,TRBV20-1,.,CSAPAGDSGNTIYF,TGCAGTGCTCCTGCAGGGGACTCTGGAAACACCATATATTTT
TRBJ1-1,few,TRBV7-8,.,CASSGGDIMNTEAFF,TGTGCCAGCAGCGGGGGGGACATAATGAACACTGAAGCTTTCTTT
TRBJ2-7,.,TRBV5-1,.,CASSTLDRPYEQYF,TGCGCCAGCAGCACGCTGGACCGACCCTACGAGCAGTACTTC
TRBJ1-6,.,TRBV6-5,TRBD1,CASAGQGAEYNSPLHF,TGTGCCAGCGCCGGACAGGGGGCAGAATATAATTCACCCCTCCACTTT
TRBJ1-4,many,TRBV6-6,.,CASSPQGTNEKLFF,TGTGCCAGCAGTCCTCAAGGGACTAATGAAAAACTGTTTTTT